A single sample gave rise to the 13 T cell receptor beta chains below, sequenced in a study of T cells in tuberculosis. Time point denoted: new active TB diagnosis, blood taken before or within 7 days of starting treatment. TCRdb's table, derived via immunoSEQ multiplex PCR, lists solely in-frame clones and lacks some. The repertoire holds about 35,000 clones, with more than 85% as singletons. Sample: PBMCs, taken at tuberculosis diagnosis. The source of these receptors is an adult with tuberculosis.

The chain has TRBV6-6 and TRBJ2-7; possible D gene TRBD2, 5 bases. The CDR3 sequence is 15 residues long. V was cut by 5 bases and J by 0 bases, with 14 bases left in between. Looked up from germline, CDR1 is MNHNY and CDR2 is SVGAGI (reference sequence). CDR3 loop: CASSTGDSHSYEQYF. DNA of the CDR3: TGTGCCAGCAGTACCGGGGATTCGCACTCCTACGAGCAGTACTTC.

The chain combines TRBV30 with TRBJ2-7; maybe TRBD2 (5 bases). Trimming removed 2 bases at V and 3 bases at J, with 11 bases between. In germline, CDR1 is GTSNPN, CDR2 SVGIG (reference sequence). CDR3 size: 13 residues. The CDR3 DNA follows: TGTGCCTGGAGTCTGGACGGAGGCTACGAGCAGTACTTC. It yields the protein CAWSLDGGYEQYF.

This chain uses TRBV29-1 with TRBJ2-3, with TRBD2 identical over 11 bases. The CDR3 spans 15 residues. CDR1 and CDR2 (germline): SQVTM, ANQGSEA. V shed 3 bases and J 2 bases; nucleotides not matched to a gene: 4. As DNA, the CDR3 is TGCAGCGTTGACCCTAGCGGGGGGATCACAGATACGCAGTATTTT. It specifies CSVDPSGGITDTQYF.

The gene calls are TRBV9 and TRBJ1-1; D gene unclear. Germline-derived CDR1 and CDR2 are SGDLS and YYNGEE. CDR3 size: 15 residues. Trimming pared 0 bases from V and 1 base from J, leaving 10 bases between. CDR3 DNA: TGTGCCAGCAGCGTAGGTTACAGCTCGAACACTGAAGCTTTCTTT. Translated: CASSVGYSSNTEAFF.

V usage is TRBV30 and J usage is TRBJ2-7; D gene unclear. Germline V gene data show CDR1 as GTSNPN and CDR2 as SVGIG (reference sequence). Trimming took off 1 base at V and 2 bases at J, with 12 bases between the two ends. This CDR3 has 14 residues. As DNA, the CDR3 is TGTGCCTGGAGTGGGGCCCCGTGGGCCTACGAGCAGTACTTC. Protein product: CAWSGAPWAYEQYF.

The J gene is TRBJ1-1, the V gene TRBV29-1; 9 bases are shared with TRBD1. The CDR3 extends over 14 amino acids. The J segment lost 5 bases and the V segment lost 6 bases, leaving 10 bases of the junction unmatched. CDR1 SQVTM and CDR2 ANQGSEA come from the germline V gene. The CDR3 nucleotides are TGCAGCGTCCACAGGGGGCAGATCCTTACTGAAGCTTTCTTT. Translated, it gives CSVHRGQILTEAFF.

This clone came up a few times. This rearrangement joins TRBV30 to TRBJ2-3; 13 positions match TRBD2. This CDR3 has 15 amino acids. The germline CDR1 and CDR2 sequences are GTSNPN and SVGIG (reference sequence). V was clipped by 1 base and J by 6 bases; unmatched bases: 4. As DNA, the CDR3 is TGTGCCTGGAGTGCCGGACTAGCGGGAGAGGATACGCAGTATTTT. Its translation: CAWSAGLAGEDTQYF.

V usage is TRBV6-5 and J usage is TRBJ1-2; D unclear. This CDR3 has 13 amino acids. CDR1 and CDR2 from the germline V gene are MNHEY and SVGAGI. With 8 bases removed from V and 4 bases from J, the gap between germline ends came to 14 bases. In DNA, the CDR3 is TGTGCCAGCGGGGTCAGACTAGGCTATGGCTACACCTTC. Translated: CASGVRLGYGYTF.

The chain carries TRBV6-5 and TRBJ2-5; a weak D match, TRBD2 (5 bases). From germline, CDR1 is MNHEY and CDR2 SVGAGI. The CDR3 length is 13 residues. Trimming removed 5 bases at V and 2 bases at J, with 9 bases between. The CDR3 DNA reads TGTGCCAGCAGTCCGGGATTTCAAGAGACCCAGTACTTC. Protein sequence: CASSPGFQETQYF.

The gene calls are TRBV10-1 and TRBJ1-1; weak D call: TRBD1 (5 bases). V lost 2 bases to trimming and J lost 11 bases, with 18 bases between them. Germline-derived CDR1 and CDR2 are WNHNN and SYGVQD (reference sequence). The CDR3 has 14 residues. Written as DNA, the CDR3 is TGCGCCAGCAGTGAGCTTCCGACGGGGGGTGCGGCTTTCTTT. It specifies CASSELPTGGAAFF.

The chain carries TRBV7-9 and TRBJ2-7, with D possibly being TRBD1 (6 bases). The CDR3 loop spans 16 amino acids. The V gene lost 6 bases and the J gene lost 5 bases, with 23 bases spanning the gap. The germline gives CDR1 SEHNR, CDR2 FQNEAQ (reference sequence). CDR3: CASSFLPGQKGDEQYF. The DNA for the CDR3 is TGTGCCAGCAGTTTTTTACCGGGACAAAAAGGGGACGAGCAGTACTTC.

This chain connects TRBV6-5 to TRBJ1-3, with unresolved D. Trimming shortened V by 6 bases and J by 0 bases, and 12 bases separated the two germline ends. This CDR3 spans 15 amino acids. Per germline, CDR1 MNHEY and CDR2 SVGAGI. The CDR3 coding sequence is TGTGCCAGCAGAATCGACACCTCCTCTGGAAACACCATATATTTT. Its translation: CASRIDTSSGNTIYF.

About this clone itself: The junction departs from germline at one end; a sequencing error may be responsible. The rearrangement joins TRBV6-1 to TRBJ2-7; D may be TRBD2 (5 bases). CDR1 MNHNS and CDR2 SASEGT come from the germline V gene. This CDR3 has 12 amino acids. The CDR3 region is CASSEELRGANF. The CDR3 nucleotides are TGTGCCAGCAGTGAAGAATTACGGGGAGCCAACTTC.